The rows below give T cell receptor beta chains drawn from one sample of a study of CD8+ T cells in alopecia areata. TCRdb's table, derived via immunoSEQ multiplex PCR, lists solely in-frame clones and lacks some. The sample has 110,000 or so clones; around three fifths are singletons. The starting material was CD4+ T cells sorted from blood, obtained at week 24, from a patient treated with tofacitinib. These receptors were collected from a human donor with alopecia areata. CDR3s leave out the opening cysteine and the closing phenylalanine or tryptophan.

J	V	CDR3
TRBJ2-1	TRBV6-5	ASSYSGRGRGEQF
TRBJ2-2	TRBV30	AWSVKGRELF
TRBJ1-2	TRBV5-6	ASSLQQPSQGYGYT
TRBJ2-4	TRBV7-2	ASSLGWAKNIQY
TRBJ1-5	TRBV29-1	SVMTGASNQPQH
TRBJ1-2	TRBV5-1	ASSLGAGDFNYGYT
TRBJ1-2	TRBV30	AWSSRYLTGYT
TRBJ2-3	TRBV5-6	ASSLGTTDTQY
TRBJ1-3	TRBV29-1	SVVDRGVNTIY
TRBJ2-5	TRBV7-2	ASSLAVGKTQY
TRBJ2-5	TRBV23-1	ASSHYPQKVETQY
TRBJ2-5	TRBV7-3	ASSLPPGETQY
TRBJ2-1	TRBV7-2	ASSRQGASYNEQF
TRBJ2-1	TRBV4-2	ASSQASTEQF
TRBJ1-4	TRBV5-8	ASSGPRDGANEKLF
TRBJ2-1	TRBV5-4	ASRRTSGGASYNEQF
TRBJ2-3	TRBV30	AWSLAGGTGDTQY
TRBJ1-2	TRBV28	ASSLTIQGQFNYGYT
TRBJ2-7	TRBV7-9	ASSQRQQGIEQY
TRBJ2-7	TRBV27	ASSTGGKIYEQY
TRBJ2-5	TRBV7-8	ASSFLAGGPQETQY
TRBJ1-1	TRBV4-1	ASSGGRAYTEAF
TRBJ2-1	TRBV29-1	SVDTALGGNEQF
TRBJ2-5	TRBV29-1	SVEGGRGWETQY
TRBJ1-1	TRBV29-1	SVDGNTEAF
TRBJ1-1	TRBV5-4	ASSLAIRDGTEAF